This T cell receptor beta chain was sequenced in a study of Ad26.COV2.S vaccination and SARS-CoV-2 variants. Germline CDR1 reads SGHNT; CDR2 reads YYREEE (reference sequence). Trimming at V came to 4 bases and at J to 8 bases, leaving 9 bases not matched to a gene. The CDR3 has 16 residues. Stated treatment: over 15 received Ad26.COV2.S at low or high dose, single or two shots; a few received placebo; per-sample allocation not given. The samples were gathered on day 63 after the first injection of vaccine or placebo. Method: immunoSEQ multiplex PCR; TCRdb's copy keeps in-frame clones and lacks some. The data contain fewer than 400,000 clones, around nine tenths of them singletons. This clone was counted between two and nine times.

The sequences come from peripheral blood, collected in a trial of Ad26.COV2.S vaccine versus placebo. The V and J genes are TRBV5-4 and TRBJ2-2, with TRBD2 matching 12 bases. The TCR was taken from a person aged 18-60 years who received the Ad26.COV2.S COVID-19 vaccine or a placebo. For the CDR3, the DNA is TGTGCCAGCAGCATTCCGGGACTAGCGGGCACGGGGGAGCTGTTTTTT. It yields the protein CASSIPGLAGTGELFF.